Listed below are T cell receptor beta chains from one sample, sequenced in a study of cytomegalovirus exposure and HLA in healthy donors. Using immunoSEQ multiplex PCR, the repertoire was profiled, and TCRdb retains in-frame clones only, with some absent. This sample's clone table lists tens of thousands of clones. Sequenced: PBMCs. Receptor source: a man aged 18 to 30 in good health and CMV-seropositive. Both conserved end residues are part of each CDR3. The order of the fields is V gene, J gene, D gene, CDR3 DNA, CDR3 protein. D genes are given only for firm matches.

v_gene: TRBV4-2
j_gene: TRBJ2-7
d_gene: .
CDR3nt: TGTGCCAGCAGCCAATCATCCGGGTCTCGCGAGCAGTACTTC
CDR3aa: CASSQSSGSREQYF

v_gene: TRBV5-4
j_gene: TRBJ1-5
d_gene: .
CDR3nt: TGTGCCAGCAGCTTGGCCCCCGGCAATCAGCCCCAGCATTTT
CDR3aa: CASSLAPGNQPQHF

v_gene: TRBV5-1
j_gene: TRBJ2-1
d_gene: TRBD2
CDR3nt: TGCGCCAGCAGCTTTGATCCGGGACTAGCGGGAGGGCCCCACAATGAGCAGTTCTTC
CDR3aa: CASSFDPGLAGGPHNEQFF

v_gene: TRBV28
j_gene: TRBJ1-2
d_gene: .
CDR3nt: TGTGCCAGCAGTTTTTGGGGGCCCTCGGCTAACTATGGCTACACCTTC
CDR3aa: CASSFWGPSANYGYTF

v_gene: TRBV27
j_gene: TRBJ2-3
d_gene: .
CDR3nt: TGTGCCAGCAGTTTATCGGGGTTCGGGGGAGGCACAGATACGCAGTATTTT
CDR3aa: CASSLSGFGGGTDTQYF

v_gene: TRBV14
j_gene: TRBJ2-1
d_gene: .
CDR3nt: TGTGCCAGCAGCCTTAGAAATGAGCAGTTCTTC
CDR3aa: CASSLRNEQFF

v_gene: TRBV30
j_gene: TRBJ2-7
d_gene: .
CDR3nt: TGTGCCTGGAGTGTACTTGAACACCGGAGCTCCTACGAGCAGTACTTC
CDR3aa: CAWSVLEHRSSYEQYF

v_gene: TRBV27
j_gene: TRBJ1-4
d_gene: .
CDR3nt: TGTGCCAGCAGTTTAGGGGACAAACAAAAACTGTTTTTT
CDR3aa: CASSLGDKQKLFF

v_gene: TRBV7-7
j_gene: TRBJ2-2
d_gene: TRBD2
CDR3nt: TGTGCCAGCAGCTTAATCCCTCCGGGGGGGAACACCGGGGAGCTGTTTTTT
CDR3aa: CASSLIPPGGNTGELFF

v_gene: TRBV21-1
j_gene: TRBJ2-1
d_gene: .
CDR3nt: TGTGCCAGCAGCAAAGTGGTGAGACAGCCCTACAATGAGCAGTTCTTC
CDR3aa: CASSKVVRQPYNEQFF

v_gene: TRBV19
j_gene: TRBJ2-2
d_gene: .
CDR3nt: TGTGCCAGTAGACTGGCAGCGGGTTTGAGCGGGGAGCTGTTTTTT
CDR3aa: CASRLAAGLSGELFF